A selection of T cell receptor beta chains follows, all from one sample in a study of shared clonotypes between healthy human individuals. TCRdb's table, derived via immunoSEQ multiplex PCR, lists solely in-frame clones and lacks some. There are about 2,200,000 clones in the sample; just over 90% occur only once, and more than 1.5% lies in the top ten. The sample comprised naive CD8+ T cells from PBMCs. Receptor source: a man younger than 30 in good health. Some clones in this sample may be carry-over from other donors' samples. The CDR3 runs from the conserved cysteine through the conserved F or W. D genes are given only for firm matches. Some rows mark clone size as missing; the rest say once, few, many or name a class of expanded clone.

>TRBV7-9|.|TRBJ2-1|TRBD2
TGTGCCAGCTTCGCGGGAGGCCATGACAATGAGCAGTTCTTC
CASFAGGHDNEQFF
>TRBV28|.|TRBJ1-5|.
TGTGCCAGCAGTTTCCGAGCGGGGGGCTCGCCCCAGCATTTT
CASSFRAGGSPQHF
>TRBV11-3|.|TRBJ2-7|TRBD2
TGTGCCAGCAGCTTTACTAGCGGGAGCGGGTACGAGCAGTACTTC
CASSFTSGSGYEQYF
>TRBV7-9|.|TRBJ1-3|TRBD1
TGTGCCAGCAGCCGCGACAGGGACAGAAACACCATATATTTT
CASSRDRDRNTIYF
>TRBV7-6|.|TRBJ2-1|TRBD2
TGTGCCAGCAGCTTTATACTAGCGGGAGGGCCAGGTGGTGAGCAGTTCTTC
CASSFILAGGPGGEQFF
>TRBV28|.|TRBJ1-2|.
TGTGCCATCGTGGCCCAGGGTTCTGGCTACACCTTC
CAIVAQGSGYTF
>TRBV2|.|TRBJ1-4|.
TGTGCCAGCAGTGAATGGCAGGGATCTGCAACTAATGAAAAACTGTTTTTT
CASSEWQGSATNEKLFF
>TRBV7-9|.|TRBJ2-1|.
TGTGCCAGCAGCTTAGAAGAACTGTCCTACAATGAGCAGTTCTTC
CASSLEELSYNEQFF
>TRBV7-8|.|TRBJ1-5|.
TGTGCCAGCAGCTTAATGGGCCCCTGGGATCAGCCCCAGCATTTT
CASSLMGPWDQPQHF
>TRBV28|.|TRBJ2-7|.
TGTGCCAGCAGAATACCCGGGACCTTCTACGAGCAGTACTTC
CASRIPGTFYEQYF
>TRBV27|.|TRBJ2-1|TRBD2
TGTGCCAGCAGTTCGCATCTAGCGGGAGGGTTCTACAATGAGCAGTTCTTC
CASSSHLAGGFYNEQFF
>TRBV9|few|TRBJ1-1|.
TGTGCCAGCAGCGTAGGGCAGAAGAACACTGAAGCTTTCTTT
CASSVGQKNTEAFF
>TRBV6-1|.|TRBJ2-7|TRBD1
TGTGCCAGCAGTGTTTCGGACAGGTTCTACGAGCAGTACTTC
CASSVSDRFYEQYF
>TRBV7-9|.|TRBJ2-2|.
TGTGCCAGCAGCCCCCGCAAAATTAAGGAGGACACCGGGGAGCTGTTTTTT
CASSPRKIKEDTGELFF
>TRBV19|.|TRBJ1-1|.
TGTGCCAGTGCGTCGGGGGGGATGAACACTGAAGCTTTCTTT
CASASGGMNTEAFF
>TRBV7-9|.|TRBJ1-1|.
TGTGCCAGCAGCAGAGGGACACCCAAGGGAGCTTTCTTT
CASSRGTPKGAFF
>TRBV11-2|.|TRBJ2-7|TRBD1
TGTGCCAGCAGCTTAGGAGGGACAGGTCGCCAGCAGTACTTC
CASSLGGTGRQQYF
>TRBV5-1|.|TRBJ2-1|TRBD2
TGCGCCAGCAGCGCCTGGACTAGCGGGGTCTACAATGAGCAGTTCTTC
CASSAWTSGVYNEQFF
>TRBV7-9|.|TRBJ1-4|.
TGTGCCAGCAGATCAGGCTCTCCTAATGAAAAACTGTTTTTT
CASRSGSPNEKLFF
>TRBV28|once|TRBJ2-7|TRBD2
TGTGCCAGCAGTTTCCCGAAGAAGACTAGCGGGAGTTGGTACGAGCAGTACTTC
CASSFPKKTSGSWYEQYF
>TRBV27|.|TRBJ1-5|.
TGTGCCAGCAGCCCAATGAACAGGGCCCACAATCAGCCCCAGCATTTT
CASSPMNRAHNQPQHF
>TRBV28|.|TRBJ2-1|TRBD1
TGTGCCAGCAGTATCGGGACAGGGGGATTAGATGAGCAGTTCTTC
CASSIGTGGLDEQFF
>TRBV19|.|TRBJ2-1|.
TGTGCCAGTAGTATTTTTGGCGCTACCTACAATGAGCAGTTCTTC
CASSIFGATYNEQFF
>TRBV19|few|TRBJ2-7|.
TGTGCCAGTAGCCCGGACCTAGAAACCGAGCAGTACTTC
CASSPDLETEQYF